The rows below give T cell receptor beta chains drawn from one sample of a study of blood T cell repertoires in COVID-19. Data came from immunoSEQ multiplex PCR; TCRdb stores just in-frame clones and leaves some out. Of hundreds of thousands of clones listed, about 88% are singletons. Sequenced: peripheral blood. The source is a woman between 45 and 60 years old with COVID-19, enrolled during active disease. Each CDR3 is given with its conserved first and last residue. The D gene is left open where the match is weak. Clone size is given for some rows only: seen once, a few or many times, or a class if the clone is expanded.

-	TRBV7-3	TRBD1	TRBJ1-1	CASSSGQGNTEAFF	TGTGCCAGCAGCTCGGGACAGGGGAACACTGAAGCTTTCTTT
-	TRBV20-1	-	TRBJ1-5	CSASLGQTQHF	TGCAGTGCTAGTCTAGGTCAGACCCAGCATTTT
-	TRBV7-3	TRBD1	TRBJ1-3	CASSPGQGRASGNTIYF	TGTGCCAGCAGCCCTGGACAGGGAAGGGCTTCTGGAAACACCATATATTTT
-	TRBV11-2	-	TRBJ1-3	CATGRDTIYF	TGTGCTACCGGCAGGGACACCATATATTTT
-	TRBV7-9	-	TRBJ1-1	CASSLESWNTEAFF	TGTGCCAGCAGCTTAGAAAGCTGGAACACTGAAGCTTTCTTT
-	TRBV30	-	TRBJ1-2	CALGGFTNGYTF	TGTGCCTTAGGAGGGTTTACGAATGGCTACACCTTC
few	TRBV6-5	TRBD1	TRBJ1-2	CASRGGTGGYGYTF	TGTGCCAGCAGGGGAGGGACAGGGGGTTATGGCTACACCTTC
-	TRBV24-1	-	TRBJ2-3	CATTDKYTDTQYF	TGTGCCACAACGGACAAGTACACAGATACGCAGTATTTT
-	TRBV27	TRBD1	TRBJ2-7	CASSRQGIAYEQYF	TGTGCCAGCAGCAGACAGGGGATTGCCTACGAGCAGTACTTC
-	TRBV19	TRBD2	TRBJ2-5	CASSGDSRTSGGAEETQYF	TGTGCCAGTAGTGGGGACTCGAGGACTAGCGGGGGGGCCGAGGAGACCCAGTACTTC
-	TRBV24-1	TRBD1	TRBJ2-4	CATSDQGARGENIQYF	TGTGCCACCAGTGATCAGGGGGCGAGGGGGGAAAACATTCAGTACTTC
-	TRBV12-3/TRBV12-4	-	TRBJ1-5	CASSSGWNQPQHF	TGTGCCAGCAGTTCGGGGTGGAATCAGCCCCAGCATTTT
-	TRBV7-9	-	TRBJ1-1	CASSPRTEAFF	TGTGCCAGCAGCCCGAGGACTGAAGCTTTCTTT
-	TRBV19	TRBD2	TRBJ2-3	CASQLAGKTDTQYF	TGTGCCAGTCAACTAGCGGGGAAGACAGATACGCAGTATTTT
-	TRBV3-1/TRBV3-2	-	TRBJ1-2	CASSHLGDANYGYTF	TGTGCCAGCAGCCATCTAGGAGACGCTAACTATGGCTACACCTTC
few	TRBV11-2	-	TRBJ2-7	CASSLLDLTYEQYF	TGTGCCAGCAGCTTACTAGATCTTACCTACGAGCAGTACTTC
few	TRBV6-1	TRBD1	TRBJ1-1	CASSDPRGRGTEAFF	TGTGCCAGCAGTGATCCTAGGGGGCGAGGGACTGAAGCTTTCTTT
few	TRBV7-9	-	TRBJ1-2	CASSLLTGVYGYTF	TGTGCCAGCAGCTTGTTGACAGGCGTTTATGGCTACACCTTC
-	TRBV10-3	-	TRBJ1-1	CAISELMNTEAFF	TGTGCCATCAGTGAGCTAATGAACACTGAAGCTTTCTTT
-	TRBV6-1	-	TRBJ1-2	CASSEAPTMGYGYTF	TGTGCCAGCAGTGAAGCGCCGACTATGGGCTATGGCTACACCTTC
few	TRBV19	-	TRBJ1-2	CASSMVSNYGYTF	TGTGCCAGTAGTATGGTCAGTAACTATGGCTACACCTTC
-	TRBV12-5	-	TRBJ2-7	CASGFPGLGVGEQYF	TGTGCTAGTGGTTTCCCGGGACTGGGGGTGGGTGAGCAGTACTTC
-	TRBV9	TRBD1	TRBJ1-2	CASSVTGNYGYTF	TGTGCCAGCAGCGTGACAGGGAACTATGGCTACACCTTC
-	TRBV7-8	-	TRBJ1-5	CASSPGSNQPQHF	TGTGCCAGCAGCCCAGGGAGCAATCAGCCCCAGCATTTT
-	TRBV7-9	-	TRBJ2-2	CASILDAAGVHTGELFF	TGTGCCAGCATCCTAGATGCTGCAGGGGTCCACACCGGGGAGCTGTTTTTT
-	TRBV13	-	TRBJ2-1	CASSLRGFNEQFF	TGTGCCAGCAGCTTACGAGGATTCAATGAGCAGTTCTTC
-	TRBV15	TRBD1	TRBJ1-2	CATSRDLSRGQGADGYTF	TGTGCCACCAGCAGAGATCTGTCCCGTGGACAGGGGGCTGATGGCTACACCTTC
-	TRBV5-1	TRBD1	TRBJ1-2	CASSGLTGSYGYTF	TGCGCCAGCAGCGGCCTGACAGGGAGCTATGGCTACACCTTC
few	TRBV11-2	-	TRBJ1-5	CASSFRAGDNQPQHF	TGTGCCAGCAGCTTCAGGGCAGGGGATAATCAGCCCCAGCATTTT
-	TRBV30	-	TRBJ1-6	CASYREGNSPLHF	TGTGCCTCCTACCGGGAAGGCAATTCACCCCTCCACTTT
-	TRBV7-9	TRBD1	TRBJ1-2	CASSQGQAYGYTF	TGTGCCAGCAGCCAAGGACAGGCCTATGGCTACACCTTC
-	TRBV12-5	-	TRBJ2-3	CASGLNSGADTQYF	TGTGCTAGTGGTTTGAATTCAGGGGCAGATACGCAGTATTTT
-	TRBV28	-	TRBJ1-4	CASSPATTNEKLFF	TGTGCCAGCAGCCCCGCTACAACTAATGAAAAACTGTTTTTT
-	TRBV5-6	-	TRBJ1-1	CASSPLGTGEAFF	TGTGCCAGCAGCCCTTTGGGTACGGGTGAAGCTTTCTTT
-	TRBV6-5	TRBD1	TRBJ1-1	CASRMDRSITEAFF	TGTGCCAGCAGAATGGACAGGTCAATTACTGAAGCTTTCTTT
-	TRBV11-1	-	TRBJ1-3	CASSLNRGSGNTIYF	TGTGCCAGCAGCTTAAATCGGGGATCTGGAAACACCATATATTTT
-	TRBV5-4	-	TRBJ2-6	CASSFGGVSAGANVLTF	TGTGCCAGCAGCTTTGGCGGGGTTTCAGCTGGGGCCAACGTCCTGACTTTC
-	TRBV7-9	TRBD1	TRBJ1-3	CASSPPWGQIGNTIYF	TGTGCCAGCAGCCCGCCGTGGGGACAGATTGGAAACACCATATATTTT
-	TRBV10-1	-	TRBJ2-3	CASSQGHPEADTQYF	TGCGCCAGCAGCCAGGGACACCCGGAGGCAGATACGCAGTATTTT
-	TRBV5-1	-	TRBJ1-1	CASSFEGEAFF	TGCGCCAGCAGCTTTGAGGGAGAAGCTTTCTTT
-	TRBV7-2	TRBD2	TRBJ2-1	CASSSGLAIDEQFF	TGTGCCAGCAGCTCGGGACTAGCGATAGATGAGCAGTTCTTC
-	TRBV3-1/TRBV3-2	-	TRBJ2-7	CASSSETGAYEQYF	TGTGCCAGCAGCTCAGAGACAGGAGCCTACGAGCAGTACTTC
once	TRBV28	TRBD1	TRBJ1-1	CASSLWKGQGMNTEAFF	TGTGCCAGCAGCCTATGGAAGGGACAGGGCATGAACACTGAAGCTTTCTTT
-	TRBV5-4	-	TRBJ2-2	CASSRNGGNTGELFF	TGTGCCAGCAGCCGAAACGGGGGTAACACCGGGGAGCTGTTTTTT
-	TRBV11-2	TRBD2	TRBJ2-7	CASSPRTSYEQYF	TGTGCCAGCAGCCCAAGGACTAGTTACGAGCAGTACTTC
-	TRBV6-5	-	TRBJ1-1	CASSQTGLEAFF	TGTGCCAGCAGCCAGACAGGCCTTGAAGCTTTCTTT
-	TRBV7-3	TRBD1	TRBJ1-1	CASSLGTVPTEAFF	TGTGCCAGCAGCCTTGGGACAGTACCCACTGAAGCTTTCTTT
few	TRBV20-1	-	TRBJ1-1	CSARQEGAFF	TGCAGTGCTAGACAGGAGGGAGCTTTCTTT
-	TRBV6-5	-	TRBJ2-2	CAHGRGPGELFF	TGTGCCCACGGGCGGGGGCCCGGGGAGCTGTTTTTT
-	TRBV11-2	-	TRBJ2-5	CASQTGGWYQETQYF	TGTGCCAGTCAAACCGGGGGTTGGTATCAAGAGACCCAGTACTTC
-	TRBV19	-	TRBJ2-7	CASNPTGASSYEQYF	TGTGCCAGTAACCCGACAGGTGCTAGCTCCTACGAGCAGTACTTC
once	TRBV19	-	TRBJ1-1	CASSYPHSNTEAFF	TGTGCCAGTAGTTACCCCCACAGCAACACTGAAGCTTTCTTT